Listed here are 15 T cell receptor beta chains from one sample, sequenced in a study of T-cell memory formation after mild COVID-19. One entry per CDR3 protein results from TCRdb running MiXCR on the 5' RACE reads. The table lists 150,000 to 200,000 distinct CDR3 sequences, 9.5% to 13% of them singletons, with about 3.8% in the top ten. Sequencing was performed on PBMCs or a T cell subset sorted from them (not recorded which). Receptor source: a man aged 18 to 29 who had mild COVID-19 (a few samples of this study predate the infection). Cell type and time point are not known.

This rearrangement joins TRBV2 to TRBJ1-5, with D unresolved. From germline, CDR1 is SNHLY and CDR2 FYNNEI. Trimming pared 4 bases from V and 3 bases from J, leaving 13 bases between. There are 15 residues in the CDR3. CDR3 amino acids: CASSAPYAINQPQHF. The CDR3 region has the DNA TGTGCCAGCAGTGCCCCATACGCCATCAATCAGCCCCAGCATTTT. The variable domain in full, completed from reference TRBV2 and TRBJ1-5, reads EPEVTQTPSHQVTQMGQEVILRCVPISNHLYFYWYRQILGQKVEFLVSFYNNEISEKSEIFDDQFSVERPDGSNFTLKIRSTKLEDSAMYFCASSAPYAINQPQHFGDGTRLSIL.

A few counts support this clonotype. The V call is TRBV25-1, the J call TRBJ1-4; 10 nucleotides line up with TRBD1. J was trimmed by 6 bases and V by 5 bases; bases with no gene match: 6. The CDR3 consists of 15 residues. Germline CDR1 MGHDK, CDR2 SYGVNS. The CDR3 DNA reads TGTGCCAGCAGTCCTCTGGGGACAGGGGATGAAAAACTGTTTTTT. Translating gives CASSPLGTGDEKLFF.

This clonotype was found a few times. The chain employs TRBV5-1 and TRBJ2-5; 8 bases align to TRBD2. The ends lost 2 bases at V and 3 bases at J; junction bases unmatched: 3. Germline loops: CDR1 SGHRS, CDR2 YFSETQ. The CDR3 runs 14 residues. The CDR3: CASSFGRAKETQYF. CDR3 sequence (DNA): TGCGCCAGCAGCTTCGGGAGGGCAAAAGAGACCCAGTACTTC.

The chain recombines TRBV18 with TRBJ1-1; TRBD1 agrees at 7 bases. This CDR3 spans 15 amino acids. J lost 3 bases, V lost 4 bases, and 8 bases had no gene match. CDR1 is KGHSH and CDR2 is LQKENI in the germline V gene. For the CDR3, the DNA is TGTGCCAGCTCACGGTCGACAGGGTCTGACACTGAAGCTTTCTTT. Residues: CASSRSTGSDTEAFF.

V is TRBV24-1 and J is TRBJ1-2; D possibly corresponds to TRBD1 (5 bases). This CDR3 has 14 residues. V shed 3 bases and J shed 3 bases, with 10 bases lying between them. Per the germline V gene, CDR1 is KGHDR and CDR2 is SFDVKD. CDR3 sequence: CATSDGAAYYGYTF. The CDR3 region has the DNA TGTGCCACCAGTGATGGGGCCGCGTACTATGGCTACACCTTC.

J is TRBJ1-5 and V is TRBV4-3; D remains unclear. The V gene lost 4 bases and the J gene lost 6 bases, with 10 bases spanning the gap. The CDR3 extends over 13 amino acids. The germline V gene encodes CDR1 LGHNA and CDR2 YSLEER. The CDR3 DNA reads TGCGCCAGCAGCCCGGGAGGGTTTCAGCCCCAGCATTTT. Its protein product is CASSPGGFQPQHF.

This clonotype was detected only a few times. CDR3 sequence (DNA): TGCAGTGCCCCACTGGGAGGAGATAGCAATCAGCCCCAGCATTTT. It specifies CSAPLGGDSNQPQHF. The chain links TRBV20-1 to TRBJ1-5; D gene unclear. V gave up 6 bases and J gave up 0 bases, with 15 bases separating them. CDR1 is DFQATT, CDR2 SNEGSKA, per germline (reference sequence). The CDR3 sequence is 15 residues long.

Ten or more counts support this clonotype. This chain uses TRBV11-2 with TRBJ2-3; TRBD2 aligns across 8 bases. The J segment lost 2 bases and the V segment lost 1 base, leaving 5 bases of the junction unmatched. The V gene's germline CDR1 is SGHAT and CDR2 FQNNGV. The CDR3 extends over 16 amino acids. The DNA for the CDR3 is TGTGCCAGCAGCTTAGTAGTCGGGGGGGCCACAGATACGCAGTATTTT. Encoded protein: CASSLVVGGATDTQYF.

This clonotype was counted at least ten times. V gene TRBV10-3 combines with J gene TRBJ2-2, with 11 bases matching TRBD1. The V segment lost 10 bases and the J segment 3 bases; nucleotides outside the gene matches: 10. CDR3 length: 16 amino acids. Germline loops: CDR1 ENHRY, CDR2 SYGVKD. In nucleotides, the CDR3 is TGTGCCACCAGGACAGGGGGCGCGAAGGACACCGGGGAGCTGTTTTTT. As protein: CATRTGGAKDTGELFF.

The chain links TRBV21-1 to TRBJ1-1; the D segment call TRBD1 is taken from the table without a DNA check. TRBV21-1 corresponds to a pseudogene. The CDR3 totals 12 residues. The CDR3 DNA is TGTGCCAGCAGCCGCGACAGCACTGAAGCTTTCTTT. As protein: CASSRDSTEAFF.

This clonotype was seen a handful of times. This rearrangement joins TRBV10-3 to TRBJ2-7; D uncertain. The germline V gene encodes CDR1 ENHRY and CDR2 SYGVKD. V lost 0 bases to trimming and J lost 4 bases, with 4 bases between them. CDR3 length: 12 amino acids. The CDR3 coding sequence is TGTGCCATCAGTGAGTCGGCATACGAGCAGTACGTC. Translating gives CAISESAYEQYV.

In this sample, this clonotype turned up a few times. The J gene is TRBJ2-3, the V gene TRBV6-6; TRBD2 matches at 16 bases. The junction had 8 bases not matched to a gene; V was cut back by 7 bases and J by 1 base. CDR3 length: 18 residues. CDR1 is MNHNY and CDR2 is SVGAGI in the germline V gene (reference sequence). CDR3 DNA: TGTGCCAGCAATCGTGGGACTAGCGGGGGGGATCGCACAGATACGCAGTATTTT. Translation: CASNRGTSGGDRTDTQYF.

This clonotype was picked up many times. CDR3 in amino acids: CSASTRLSGRDEQFF. Here the CDR3 DNA reads TGCAGTGCCTCCACCCGGCTGTCAGGCCGCGATGAGCAGTTCTTC. This sequence joins TRBV20-1 and TRBJ2-1; D gene ambiguous. The CDR3 spans 15 residues. CDR1 and CDR2 from the germline V gene are DFQATT and SNEGSKA (reference sequence). V shed 6 bases and J shed 8 bases, with 23 bases lying between them.

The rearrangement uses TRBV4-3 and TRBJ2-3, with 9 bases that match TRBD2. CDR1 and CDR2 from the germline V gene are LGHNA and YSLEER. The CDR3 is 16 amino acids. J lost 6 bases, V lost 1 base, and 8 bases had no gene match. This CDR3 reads CASSQGPSGAGDTQYF. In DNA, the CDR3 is TGCGCCAGCAGCCAAGGTCCTAGCGGGGCGGGGGATACGCAGTATTTT.

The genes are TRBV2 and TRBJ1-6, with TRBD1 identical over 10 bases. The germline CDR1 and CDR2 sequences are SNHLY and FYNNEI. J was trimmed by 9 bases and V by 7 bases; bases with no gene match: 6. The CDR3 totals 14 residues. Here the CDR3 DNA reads TGTGCCAGCACCGTCGACAGGGGGCTTTCACCCCTCCACTTT. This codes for CASTVDRGLSPLHF.